This T cell receptor (beta chain) was recovered during a study of CD8 T cells in Susac syndrome. The CDR3 totals 13 residues. CDR1 is MDHEN, CDR2 SYDVKM, per germline. Trimming stripped 5 bases from V and 4 bases from J, with 9 bases between. With regard to this clonotype: Antigen specificity is unknown.

The RNA input was about 0.5 to 1 ug, and it was reverse transcribed with random hexamers. The TCR beta CDR3 was amplified by immunoSEQ multiplex PCR across 54 Vbeta, 13 Jbeta. TCRdb used MiXCR to reprocess the immunoSEQ multiplex PCR reads, holding one entry per CDR3 protein. The repertoire holds about 190,000 distinct CDR3 sequences, with approximately 95% as singletons. General study results and limits: The total CD8+ repertoires yielded 15 to 20 Susac-specific public clones and the CD8+ TEMRA repertoires yielded about 5.

Sequencing of TCR beta drew on CD8+ and CD4+ T cells from blood. The gene calls are TRBV28 and TRBJ1-5; TRBD1 is a possible D gene (5 bases). The source of this sequence is a human donor with Susac syndrome. The specimen sequenced was CD8+ T cells from PBMCs. As DNA, the CDR3 is TGTGCCAGCAGTCTCAGGGTTAATCAGCCCCAGCATTTT. Translated: CASSLRVNQPQHF.